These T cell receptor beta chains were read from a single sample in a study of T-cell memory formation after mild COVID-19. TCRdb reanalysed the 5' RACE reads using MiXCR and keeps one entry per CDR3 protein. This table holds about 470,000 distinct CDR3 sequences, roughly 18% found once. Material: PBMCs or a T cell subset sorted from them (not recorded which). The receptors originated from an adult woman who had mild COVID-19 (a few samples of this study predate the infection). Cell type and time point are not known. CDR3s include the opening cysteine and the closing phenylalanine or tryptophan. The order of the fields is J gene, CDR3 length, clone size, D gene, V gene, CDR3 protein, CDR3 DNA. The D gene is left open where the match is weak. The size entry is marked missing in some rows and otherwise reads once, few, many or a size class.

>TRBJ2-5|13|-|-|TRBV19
CASSIGSDLHQYF
TGTGCCAGTAGTATAGGCTCGGACTTGCATCAGTACTTC
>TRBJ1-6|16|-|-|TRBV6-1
CASSEGDPSYNSPLHF
TGTGCCAGCAGTGAAGGGGACCCCAGCTATAATTCACCCCTCCACTTT
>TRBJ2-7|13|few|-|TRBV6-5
CASRFQGGYEQYF
TGTGCCAGCAGATTTCAGGGCGGCTACGAGCAGTACTTC
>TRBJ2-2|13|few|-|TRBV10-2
CASSQTNTGELFF
TGCGCCAGCAGCCAGACGAACACCGGGGAGCTGTTTTTT
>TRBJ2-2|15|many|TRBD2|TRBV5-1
CASSFKRESTGELFF
TGCGCCAGCAGCTTTAAGCGGGAAAGCACCGGGGAGCTGTTTTTT
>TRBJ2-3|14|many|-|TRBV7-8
CASSLRTRSDTQYF
TGTGCCAGCAGCTTAAGGACAAGGTCAGATACGCAGTATTTT
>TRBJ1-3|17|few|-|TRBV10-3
CAISEPPGPVSGNTIYF
TGTGCCATCAGTGAGCCCCCAGGGCCAGTCTCTGGAAACACCATATATTTT
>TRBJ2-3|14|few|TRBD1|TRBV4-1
CASSTGGFADTQYF
TGCGCCAGCAGTACAGGGGGCTTCGCAGATACGCAGTATTTT
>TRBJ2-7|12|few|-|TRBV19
CASSMAGYEQYF
TGTGCCAGTAGTATGGCAGGTTACGAGCAGTACTTC
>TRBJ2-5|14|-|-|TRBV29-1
CSVDGGKAAETQYF
TGCAGCGTTGATGGCGGGAAGGCGGCGGAGACCCAGTACTTC
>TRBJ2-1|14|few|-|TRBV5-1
CASSLAGQLKEQFF
TGCGCCAGCAGCTTGGCAGGGCAATTAAAAGAGCAGTTCTTC
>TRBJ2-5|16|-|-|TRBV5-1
CASSLGTGTGQETQYF
TGCGCCAGCAGCTTGGGAACGGGGACCGGCCAAGAGACCCAGTACTTC
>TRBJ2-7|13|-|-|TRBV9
CASSGQVLGEQYF
TGTGCCAGCAGCGGGCAGGTCCTTGGGGAGCAGTACTTC
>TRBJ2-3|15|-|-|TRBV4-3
CASSQVGRGTDTQYF
TGCGCCAGCAGCCAAGTAGGCAGAGGCACAGATACGCAGTATTTT
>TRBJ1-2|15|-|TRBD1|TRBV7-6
CASSLLDRDISDYTF
TGTGCCAGCAGCTTATTGGACAGGGATATCAGCGACTACACCTTC
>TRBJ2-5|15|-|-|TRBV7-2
CASSYYRVGKETQYF
TGTGCCAGCAGCTACTACCGGGTCGGAAAGGAGACCCAGTACTTC
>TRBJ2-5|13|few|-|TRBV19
CASRPRGQETQYF
TGTGCCAGTAGACCCCGGGGCCAAGAGACCCAGTACTTC
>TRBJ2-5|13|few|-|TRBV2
CASLVSNMETQYF
TGTGCCAGCTTAGTGAGTAACATGGAGACCCAGTACTTC
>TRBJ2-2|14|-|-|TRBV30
CAWRRDLNTGELFF
TGTGCCTGGAGGCGGGACTTAAACACCGGGGAGCTGTTTTTT
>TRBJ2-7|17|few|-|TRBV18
CASSRDLPNPGLYEQYF
TGTGCCAGCTCACGGGACTTACCGAACCCCGGTCTCTACGAGCAGTACTTC
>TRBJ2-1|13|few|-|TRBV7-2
CASSRPSDDEQFF
TGTGCCAGCAGCAGACCCTCTGACGATGAGCAGTTCTTC
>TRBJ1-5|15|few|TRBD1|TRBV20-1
CSAQVEGASNQPQHF
TGCAGTGCCCAGGTAGAGGGGGCAAGTAATCAGCCCCAGCATTTT
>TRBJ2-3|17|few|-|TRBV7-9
CASSSRGGEGLTDTQYF
TGTGCCAGCAGCTCCCGCGGTGGAGAAGGGCTCACAGATACGCAGTATTTT
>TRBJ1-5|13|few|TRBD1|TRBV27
CASSAGGVGAQHF
TGTGCCAGCAGTGCAGGGGGCGTCGGGGCCCAGCATTTT
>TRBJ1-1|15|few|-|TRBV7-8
CASSPGPGMNTEAFF
TGTGCCAGCAGCCCCGGCCCGGGAATGAACACTGAAGCTTTCTTT
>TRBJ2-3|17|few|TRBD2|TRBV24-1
CATSDPMTSGRSDTQYF
TGTGCCACCAGTGATCCGATGACTAGCGGGAGATCAGATACGCAGTATTTT
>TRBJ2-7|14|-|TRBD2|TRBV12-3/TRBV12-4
CASSFGLAGAEQYF
TGTGCCAGCAGTTTTGGGCTAGCGGGAGCCGAGCAGTACTTC
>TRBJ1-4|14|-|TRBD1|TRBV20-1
CSASPTGVNEKLFF
TGCAGTGCTAGCCCGACAGGGGTTAATGAAAAACTGTTTTTT
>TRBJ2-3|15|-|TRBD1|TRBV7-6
CASALTGALTDTQYF
TGTGCCAGTGCCTTGACAGGGGCCCTCACAGATACGCAGTATTTT
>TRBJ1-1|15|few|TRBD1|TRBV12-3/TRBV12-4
CASSLALTGITEAFF
TGTGCCAGCAGTTTAGCGCTGACAGGGATCACTGAAGCTTTCTTT
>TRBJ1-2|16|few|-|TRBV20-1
CSARDPGQSPIYGYTF
TGCAGTGCTAGAGATCCCGGCCAGAGCCCGATCTATGGCTACACCTTC
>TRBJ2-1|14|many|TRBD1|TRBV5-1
CASSTDRAWDEQFF
TGCGCCAGCAGCACCGACAGGGCTTGGGATGAGCAGTTCTTC
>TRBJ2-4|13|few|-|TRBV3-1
CASSQGTSNIQYF
TGTGCCAGCAGCCAGGGGACCTCTAACATTCAGTACTTC
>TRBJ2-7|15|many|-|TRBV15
CATSREGGVAYEQYF
TGTGCCACCAGCAGAGAGGGCGGGGTCGCCTACGAGCAGTACTTC
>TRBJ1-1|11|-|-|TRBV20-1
CSARDLSEAFF
TGCAGTGCTAGAGATCTGTCTGAAGCTTTCTTT
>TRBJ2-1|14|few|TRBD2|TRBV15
CATSRLASYNEQFF
TGTGCCACCAGCCGACTAGCCTCCTACAATGAGCAGTTCTTC
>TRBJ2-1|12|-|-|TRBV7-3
CASSPGLGEQFF
TGTGCCAGCAGCCCGGGTTTGGGCGAGCAGTTCTTC
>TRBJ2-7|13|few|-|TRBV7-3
CASSSVSGLEQYF
TGTGCCAGCAGCTCCGTCTCGGGACTCGAGCAGTACTTC
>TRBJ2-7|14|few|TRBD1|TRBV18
CASSPLGQLDEQYF
TGTGCCAGCTCACCGTTGGGACAGCTAGACGAGCAGTACTTC
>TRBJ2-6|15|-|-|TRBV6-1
CASSFRGAGANVLTF
TGTGCCAGCAGTTTCAGGGGGGCTGGGGCCAACGTCCTGACTTTC
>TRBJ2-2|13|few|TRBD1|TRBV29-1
CSVRGGAAGELFF
TGCAGCGTTCGAGGGGGCGCTGCCGGGGAGCTGTTTTTT
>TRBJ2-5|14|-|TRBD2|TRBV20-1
CSARGIAGVKTQYF
TGCAGTGCTAGAGGGATAGCGGGGGTGAAGACCCAGTACTTC
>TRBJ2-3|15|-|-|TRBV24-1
CATSTGTLLTDTQYF
TGTGCCACCAGTACGGGGACACTCCTCACAGATACGCAGTATTTT